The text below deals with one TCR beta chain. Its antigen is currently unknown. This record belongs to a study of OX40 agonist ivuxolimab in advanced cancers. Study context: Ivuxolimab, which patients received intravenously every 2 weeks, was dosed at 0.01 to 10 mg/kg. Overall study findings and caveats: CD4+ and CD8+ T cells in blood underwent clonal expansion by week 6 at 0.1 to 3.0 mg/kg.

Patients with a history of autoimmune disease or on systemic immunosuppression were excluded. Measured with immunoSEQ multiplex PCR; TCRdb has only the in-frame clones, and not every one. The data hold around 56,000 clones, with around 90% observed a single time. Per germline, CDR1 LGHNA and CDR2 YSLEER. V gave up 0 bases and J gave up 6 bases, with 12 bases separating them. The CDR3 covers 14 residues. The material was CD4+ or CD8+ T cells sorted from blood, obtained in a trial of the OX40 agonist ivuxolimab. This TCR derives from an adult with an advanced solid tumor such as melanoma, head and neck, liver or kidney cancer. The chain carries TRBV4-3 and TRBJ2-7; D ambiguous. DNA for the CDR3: TGCGCCAGCAGCCAAGATTTTCCTCCGGTCGAGCAGTACTTC. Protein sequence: CASSQDFPPVEQYF.